A selection of T cell receptor beta chains follows, all from one sample in a study of blood T cell repertoires in COVID-19. Clones were read by immunoSEQ multiplex PCR, and TCRdb kept only the in-frame ones, dropping some. The table shows tens of thousands of clones, with more than 70% occurring only once. Sequenced material: peripheral blood. These receptors were taken from a human donor in a cohort sampled during active COVID-19. The CDR3 runs from the conserved cysteine through the conserved F or W. Fields, in order: V gene, clone size, D gene, J gene, CDR3 protein, CDR3 DNA. The D gene is left open where the match is weak. Where a row states a size, it is once, few, many or the class of an expanded clone; other rows omit it.

TRBV9,-,TRBD2,TRBJ2-7,CASSAGGRTYEQYF,TGTGCCAGCAGCGCGGGAGGACGGACATACGAGCAGTACTTC
TRBV19,-,TRBD1,TRBJ1-6,CASSKTGYYSPLHF,TGTGCCAGTAGTAAGACAGGGTATTATTCACCCCTCCACTTT
TRBV7-2,-,-,TRBJ1-2,CASSLQTNYGYTF,TGTGCCAGCAGCTTACAGACTAACTATGGCTACACCTTC
TRBV30,-,TRBD2,TRBJ2-1,CAWSAIAGATEQFF,TGTGCCTGGAGTGCGATAGCGGGGGCTACTGAGCAGTTCTTC
TRBV18,-,TRBD2,TRBJ2-6,CASSPREGGGISGANVLTF,TGTGCCAGCTCACCAAGGGAGGGAGGAGGAATCTCTGGGGCCAACGTCCTGACTTTC
TRBV5-4,-,TRBD2,TRBJ2-3,CASSAMGSGGSDTQYF,TGTGCCAGCAGCGCGATGGGTAGCGGGGGCTCAGATACGCAGTATTTT
TRBV6-5,-,-,TRBJ1-1,CASSYLDRNTEAFF,TGTGCCAGCAGTTACCTAGACCGGAACACTGAAGCTTTCTTT
TRBV4-2,-,-,TRBJ1-5,CASSPTGFYSNQPQHF,TGTGCCAGCAGCCCTACAGGATTCTATAGCAATCAGCCCCAGCATTTT
TRBV5-6,-,-,TRBJ1-5,CASSSGGLNQPQHF,TGTGCCAGCAGCTCCGGAGGCCTGAATCAGCCCCAGCATTTT
TRBV7-9,-,TRBD1,TRBJ1-4,CASSLVDRGLVNEKLFF,TGTGCCAGCAGCTTAGTGGACAGGGGGCTGGTTAATGAAAAACTGTTTTTT
TRBV7-2,-,-,TRBJ2-7,CASSLEGQSGGVYEQYF,TGTGCCAGCAGCTTAGAGGGCCAATCGGGGGGCGTCTACGAGCAGTACTTC
TRBV10-2,-,-,TRBJ1-5,CASSDAGYSNQPQHF,TGCGCCAGCAGTGATGCGGGGTATAGCAATCAGCCCCAGCATTTT
TRBV15,-,TRBD1,TRBJ1-5,CATRIDRGNQPQHF,TGTGCCACCAGGATAGACAGGGGAAATCAGCCCCAGCATTTT
TRBV30,-,-,TRBJ1-6,CAWSRDWTSPLHF,TGTGCCTGGAGTCGGGACTGGACTTCACCCCTCCACTTT
TRBV10-1,-,TRBD1,TRBJ1-5,CASETGGYSNQPQHF,TGCGCCAGCGAGACAGGGGGTTACAGCAATCAGCCCCAGCATTTT
TRBV3-1/TRBV3-2,-,TRBD1,TRBJ2-7,CASSQSQRTGARF,TGTGCCAGCAGCCAATCCCAGAGGACAGGGGCCCGCTTC
TRBV6-5,-,-,TRBJ2-6,CASRGQTSGANVLTF,TGTGCCAGCAGGGGACAAACCTCTGGGGCCAACGTCCTGACTTTC
TRBV7-2,-,-,TRBJ2-2,CASSSKLKGVKGELFF,TGTGCCAGCAGCTCCAAGCTAAAGGGGGTTAAGGGGGAGCTGTTTTTT
TRBV25-1,once,TRBD1,TRBJ1-6,CASQAGTGGYSPLHF,TGTGCCAGCCAAGCCGGGACAGGGGGATATTCACCCCTCCACTTT
TRBV5-4,-,-,TRBJ2-5,CASSSGDVGVPQYF,TGTGCCAGCAGCTCGGGGGACGTTGGGGTTCCCCAGTACTTC
TRBV7-9,-,-,TRBJ1-2,CASSFYPGDDGYTF,TGTGCCAGCAGCTTTTATCCAGGGGATGACGGCTACACCTTC
TRBV2,-,-,TRBJ2-3,CASTRRGPSTDTQYF,TGTGCCAGCACTAGGCGGGGGCCAAGCACAGATACGCAGTATTTT
TRBV3-1/TRBV3-2,-,TRBD2,TRBJ2-3,CASSPLAGGPEDTQYF,TGTGCCAGCAGCCCCTTAGCGGGGGGCCCCGAAGATACGCAGTATTTT
TRBV27,-,TRBD2,TRBJ2-2,CASRRLLAGGVTGELFF,TGTGCCAGCAGACGCCTACTAGCGGGGGGCGTCACCGGGGAGCTGTTTTTT
TRBV11-2,-,-,TRBJ2-2,CASIADTTGELFF,TGTGCCAGCATCGCCGACACCACCGGGGAGCTGTTTTTT
TRBV3-1/TRBV3-2,-,-,TRBJ2-7,CASSQESSHRGEQYF,TGTGCCAGCAGCCAAGAGAGCAGTCATCGGGGCGAGCAGTACTTC
TRBV18,-,-,TRBJ1-5,CASSQQYSNQPQHF,TGTGCCAGCTCACAACAATATAGCAATCAGCCCCAGCATTTT
TRBV5-6,once,-,TRBJ1-1,CASSPGAGNTEAFF,TGTGCCAGCAGCCCAGGGGCGGGGAACACTGAAGCTTTCTTT
TRBV4-3,once,-,TRBJ1-3,CASSWGQQLSGNTIYF,TGCGCCAGCAGCTGGGGGCAGCAACTCTCTGGAAACACCATATATTTT
TRBV27,-,TRBD1,TRBJ2-6,CASLPGVAGGTFSSGANVLTF,TGTGCCAGCCTTCCTGGGGTTGCAGGGGGCACCTTTAGCTCTGGGGCCAACGTCCTGACTTTC
TRBV21-1,once,-,TRBJ2-3,CASSNPVEGAKYTQYF,TGTGCCAGCAGTAACCCGGTGGAGGGGGCTAAATATACGCAGTATTTT
TRBV7-7,few,-,TRBJ2-7,CASSRLRGYEQYF,TGTGCCAGCAGCCGACTTAGGGGCTACGAGCAGTACTTC
TRBV30,-,-,TRBJ1-3,CAWNPQALSGNTIYF,TGTGCCTGGAATCCCCAGGCCCTCTCTGGAAACACCATATATTTT
TRBV29-1,-,-,TRBJ2-1,CSVTSGSGHRYNEQFF,TGCAGCGTTACCTCAGGGTCAGGGCACCGGTACAATGAGCAGTTCTTC
TRBV3-1/TRBV3-2,-,-,TRBJ2-7,CASSQGDRRINYEQYF,TGTGCCAGCAGCCAAGGTGACAGGCGAATAAACTACGAGCAGTACTTC
TRBV7-2,-,TRBD1,TRBJ1-2,CASSPQGQIYGYTF,TGTGCCAGCAGCCCCCAGGGACAGATTTATGGCTACACCTTC
TRBV7-9,-,TRBD1,TRBJ2-7,CASGVGTVHEQYF,TGTGCCAGCGGCGTCGGGACAGTCCACGAGCAGTACTTC
TRBV5-1,-,-,TRBJ2-7,CASSLTTINRDEQYF,TGCGCCAGCAGCTTGACCACCATAAACAGGGACGAGCAGTACTTC
TRBV30,-,-,TRBJ1-5,CAWSSQDIYSNQPQHF,TGTGCCTGGAGTTCGCAAGACATCTATAGCAATCAGCCCCAGCATTTT
TRBV9,once,TRBD1,TRBJ1-2,CASSVLTGGQGYTF,TGTGCCAGCAGCGTGCTGACAGGGGGTCAAGGCTACACCTTC
TRBV5-1,-,TRBD1,TRBJ2-1,CASSLKGTGDYNEQFF,TGCGCCAGCAGCTTGAAGGGAACAGGGGACTACAATGAGCAGTTCTTC
TRBV7-8,many,TRBD2,TRBJ2-7,CASSFSLAGSYEQYF,TGTGCCAGCAGCTTCTCGTTAGCGGGCAGCTACGAGCAGTACTTC
TRBV10-1,once,-,TRBJ1-2,CASKIWGRGGYTF,TGCGCCAGCAAAATCTGGGGGCGCGGAGGCTACACCTTC
TRBV19,-,-,TRBJ1-3,CASAVSSAGNTIYF,TGTGCCAGTGCTGTTTCCTCTGCGGGAAACACCATATATTTT
TRBV18,-,-,TRBJ1-1,CASSEAGRNTEAFF,TGTGCCAGCTCAGAAGCAGGCAGGAACACTGAAGCTTTCTTT
TRBV3-1/TRBV3-2,once,-,TRBJ1-3,CASSRRLSGAGGNTIYF,TGTGCCAGCAGCCGACGATTGTCGGGAGCGGGAGGAAACACCATATATTTT
TRBV9,-,TRBD1,TRBJ1-2,CASSVTGATNYGYTF,TGTGCCAGCAGCGTTACAGGGGCTACTAACTATGGCTACACCTTC